The 4 T cell receptor beta chains given below trace back to one sample, sequenced in a study of cytomegalovirus exposure and HLA in healthy donors. Researchers ran the PCR with 60 Vbeta and 13 Jbeta primers. The table came from immunoSEQ multiplex PCR; TCRdb's copy has only in-frame clones and leaves some out. The table lists roughly 110,000 clones, more than 70% of them singletons. Specimen: PBMCs. The receptors come from a young man in good health and CMV-seronegative.

V gene TRBV19 combines with J gene TRBJ1-5, with 9 bases lining up with TRBD1. The trim removed 1 base at V and 5 bases at J, leaving 3 bases unmatched. The CDR3 runs to 15 residues. Germline V CDR1 and CDR2: LNHDA, SQIVND (reference sequence). CDR3 residues: CASSIGDRDDQPQHF. The CDR3 DNA reads TGTGCCAGTAGTATAGGGGACAGGGACGATCAGCCCCAGCATTTT.

The J gene is TRBJ1-2, the V gene TRBV5-4; possibly TRBD1 for D (5 bases). This CDR3 spans 14 amino acids. Between the trimmed V and J ends, which lost 0 bases and 7 bases, there was a span of 13 bases. From germline, CDR1 is SGHNT and CDR2 YYREEE (reference sequence). CDR3 coding DNA: TGTGCCAGCAGCTTGGGGGGCGCAGCGGGTGGCTACACCTTC. Residues: CASSLGGAAGGYTF.

The chain recombines TRBV2 with TRBJ1-2, with D possibly TRBD1 on 6 matching bases. This CDR3 region has 15 residues. The germline V gene encodes CDR1 SNHLY and CDR2 FYNNEI. Trimming pared 1 base from V and 2 bases from J, leaving 11 bases between. The CDR3 region has the DNA TGTGCCAGCAGTGAAGGACAGGCTCGGAACTATGGCTACACCTTC. Translation gives CASSEGQARNYGYTF.

The CDR3 sequence: CASSHRGRFGYTF. The CDR3 coding sequence is TGTGCCAGCAGCCACAGGGGTCGGTTTGGCTACACCTTC. The V gene is TRBV9, the J gene TRBJ1-2; 7 nucleotides agree with TRBD1. J gave up 7 bases and V 4 bases, and 7 bases lay outside the gene matches. Germline V lookup: CDR1 SGDLS, CDR2 YYNGEE. The CDR3 spans 13 residues.